Here is one T cell receptor beta chain with its context. This clone was seen only once. The target of this receptor is not known. Within one base of it there is no much larger clone, and no base qualities were kept. The data originate from a study of blood T cell repertoires in COVID-19 (dated by TCRdb to about 2020). The study in broad terms: Samples covering the acute and convalescent phases of COVID-19 were provided by collaborators in the United States, Italy and Spain. Sample metadata almost always included a de-identified subject ID, COVID-19 status, age in years and sex. The samples were drawn from the first 160 participants of the ongoing ImmuneRACE study and from about 1,200 subjects provided by 6 global collaborators. The repertoires were released in a freely available public database intended as a resource for research on the immune response to SARS-CoV-2. The material from the prospective study consisted of cDNA or gDNA derived from T cells, B-cell-depleted T cells, or PBMCs. Where HLA class I and class II types were available, the types were taken from metadata supplied by the sample provider, not from assay-based typing. Subjects who had been exposed to COVID-19, were actively infected with it, or had recovered from it provided the deeply sampled blood TCRbeta repertoires that made up the dataset.

The collaborating institutions used their own protocols to collect whole blood in K2EDTA tubes. Collaborator samples were shipped for TCRbeta analysis as frozen whole blood, isolated PBMCs, or DNA extracted from either sample type. TCRbeta CDR3 regions were amplified from genomic DNA by means of the immunoSEQ Assay, a bias-controlled multiplex PCR. The study's processing was this. Within the assay, amplification of reference gene primers was used to estimate how many nucleated cells each sample contained. To quantify the absolute abundance of each unique TCRbeta CDR3 rearrangement, sequence reads were collapsed and filtered. For each sample, productive Simpson clonality was calculated as the square root of Simpson's diversity index over productive rearrangements. In TCRdb, the immuneACCESS table is reduced to in-frame sequences with V and J assigned. These tables do not hold every clone; where another copy was compared, an unresolved V gene accounts for under half, and the others remain unexplained. The D gene and trimming were derived from the DNA, and the V and J assignments and clone size from that table. Counted in this sample were 150,000 to 200,000 clones; nearly 85% of them appeared once. Of the sample, 4.5% to 5.5% is held by the ten largest clones.

The paper's findings and limits, for the study overall: The amount of clinical and demographic metadata varied by source and participant and was provided uncurated.

CDR1 and CDR2 are read off the germline V gene as MGHDK and SYGVNS. V gives up 5 bases and J gives up 9 bases, and the segment between their germline ends measures 10 bases. The CDR3 goes from the cysteine to the phenylalanine over 12 residues. Only the CDR3 DNA is retained, 36 bases long and in frame from the first base. The rearranged segments are TRBV25-1 and TRBJ2-2; TRBD1 is a possible D gene, resting on 6 matching bases. Input material: peripheral blood. This sequence was found in a woman aged 25-40 years with acute or convalescent COVID-19. For the CDR3, the sequence is CASSWTARELFF. The sequenced DNA is TGTGCCAGCAGTTGGACAGCCAGGGAGCTGTTTTTT.